These 18 T cell receptor beta chains came from one sample sequenced in a study of blood T cells in healthy people across ages. A sample-barcoded 5' primer and a J-beta primer mix were used in a second PCR of roughly 7 to 11 cycles. One entry per CDR3 protein results from TCRdb running MiXCR on the 5' RACE reads. Among 720,000 or so distinct CDR3 sequences listed, around two fifths were seen once. The specimen was blood. These TCRs come from a man older than 75 in good health.

This clonotype was seen only a few times. The V call is TRBV6-2 or TRBV6-3, the J call TRBJ1-2; no definite D call. This CDR3 comprises 13 residues. V lost 0 bases and J lost 8, with 10 bases in between. CDR1 is MNHEY and CDR2 is SVGEGT in the germline V gene. CDR3 region: CASSYSVGMGYTF. As DNA, the CDR3 is TGTGCCAGCAGTTACTCGGTCGGGATGGGCTACACCTTC.

This chain links TRBV18 with TRBJ2-3; D is unclear. CDR3 size: 15 residues. Germline CDR1 KGHSH, CDR2 LQKENI. Trimming stripped 3 bases from V and 2 bases from J, with 12 bases between. The CDR3 sequence: CASSPREFATDTQYF. The DNA for the CDR3 is TGTGCCAGCTCACCGCGAGAGTTTGCCACAGATACGCAGTATTTT.

In its sample, this clonotype was seen a few times. V usage is TRBV12-3 or TRBV12-4 and J usage is TRBJ2-1; 10 nucleotides line up with TRBD2. V shed 6 bases and J 8 bases; nucleotides not matched to a gene: 10. CDR3 length: 15 amino acids. The CDR3 DNA reads as TGTGCCAGCAGCCCTAGCGGGAGCCGGGGGGATGAGCAGTTCTTC. It specifies CASSPSGSRGDEQFF.

The CDR3 DNA follows: TGTGCCAGCAGCTTCGTGGAGGGTGGCTACACCTTC. Translation gives CASSFVEGGYTF. The rearrangement links TRBV11-2 to TRBJ1-2; D gene unclear. This CDR3 spans 12 amino acids. The germline gives CDR1 SGHAT, CDR2 FQNNGV. V dropped 3 bases and J dropped 7 bases, with 9 bases sitting between them.

The chain recombines TRBV20-1 with TRBJ2-1, with 13 bases aligning to TRBD2. CDR3 length: 14 amino acids. Germline V CDR1 and CDR2: DFQATT, SNEGSKA (reference sequence). Trimming took 6 bases from V and 9 from J; bases not matched to a gene: 8. CDR3 residues: CSATTSGGACEQFF. The CDR3 DNA is TGCAGTGCAACAACTAGCGGGGGGGCCTGTGAGCAGTTCTTC.

The chain is built from TRBV12-3 or TRBV12-4 and TRBJ2-1, with 11 bases lining up with TRBD2. After removal of 6 bases from V and 5 bases from J, the junction contained 6 bases not matched to a gene. The CDR3 extends over 15 amino acids. CDR3 DNA sequence: TGTGCCAGCAGGTTCGGGACTAGCGGAAACAATGAGCAGTTCTTC. As protein: CASRFGTSGNNEQFF.

The gene calls are TRBV29-1 and TRBJ1-3; a possible D gene is TRBD1 (5 bases). This CDR3 region has 13 residues. Germline CDR1 is SQVTM and CDR2 is ANQGSEA. V lost 5 bases, J lost 4 bases, and 12 bases lay in between. CDR3 protein: CSVRAQGGNTIYF. CDR3 bases: TGCAGCGTTAGGGCCCAGGGCGGAAACACCATATATTTT.

The J gene is TRBJ2-7, the V gene TRBV28, with D possibly matching TRBD1 (7 bases). The J call may be mistaken, given a closer DNA end match to TRBJ2-5. The germline CDR1 and CDR2 sequences are MDHEN and SYDVKM. CDR3 size: 15 residues. CDR3 sequence: CASNSRGRGEETQYF. The CDR3 DNA reads as TGTGCCAGCAACTCTCGGGGCAGGGGGGAAGAGACCCAGTACTTC.

The table lists this clonotype with many counts. The chain recombines TRBV2 with TRBJ2-5; D might be TRBD1 or TRBD2, each matching 5 bases. Germline-derived CDR1 and CDR2 are SNHLY and FYNNEI. The CDR3 covers 13 residues. Trimming took 4 bases from V and 7 from J, leaving 13 bases between them. This CDR3 is CASSGQRPGTQYF. The CDR3 bases are TGTGCCAGCAGTGGACAGCGGCCCGGGACCCAGTACTTC.

V usage is TRBV5-8 and J usage is TRBJ2-6; tentatively, D is TRBD1 or TRBD2 (5 bases each). CDR1 is SGHTS and CDR2 is YDEGEE in the germline V gene. The CDR3 consists of 16 residues. The V and J ends lost 5 bases and 0 bases respectively, with 12 bases between them. The CDR3 bases are TGTGCCAGCAGTCGGGACCGTCCCTCTGGGGCCAACGTCCTGACTTTC. Its translation: CASSRDRPSGANVLTF. The entire variable domain, with the rest obtained from reference TRBV5-8 and TRBJ2-6, is as follows: EAGVTQSPTHLIKTRGQQATLRCSPISGHTSVYWYQQALGLGLQFLLWYDEGEERNRGNFPPRFSGRQFPNYSSELNVNALELEDSALYLCASSRDRPSGANVLTFGAGSRLTVL.

The V and J genes are TRBV4-3 and TRBJ1-5; 9 nucleotides agree with TRBD1. From germline, CDR1 is LGHNA and CDR2 YSLEER. J gave up 6 bases and V 0 bases, and 12 bases lay outside the gene matches. The CDR3 is 18 amino acids. The CDR3 nucleotides read TGCGCCAGCAGCCAAGATCTGAATGACGGGACAGGGTCTCAGCCCCAGCATTTT. Protein: CASSQDLNDGTGSQPQHF.

This clonotype showed up just a few times. V and J are TRBV5-8 and TRBJ2-7; TRBD1 might be the D (5 bases). CDR1 SGHTS and CDR2 YDEGEE come from the germline V gene. The germline V and J ends were trimmed by 3 bases and 2 bases, with 18 bases remaining between them. There are 16 residues in the CDR3. The CDR3 DNA reads as TGTGCCAGCAGCTACGAGTACAGGTTCAATACCTACGAGCAGTACTTC. It is translated as CASSYEYRFNTYEQYF.

V gene TRBV6-6 combines with J gene TRBJ1-1; 7 nucleotides align to TRBD1. Trimming cost V 7 bases and J 4 bases; bases outside gene matches: 9. This CDR3 is 14 amino acids long. Germline V gives CDR1 MNHNY, CDR2 SVGAGI (reference sequence). Written as DNA, the CDR3 is TGTGCCAGCAACGACAGGGCGAGGATCACTGAAGCTTTCTTT. Translated: CASNDRARITEAFF.

This clonotype was observed many times. The chain links TRBV3-1 to TRBJ2-7; no definite D call. The germline V gene has CDR1 LGHDT and CDR2 YNNKEL (reference sequence). Trimming took off 1 base at V and 4 bases at J, with 5 bases between the two ends. CDR3 length: 12 amino acids. The CDR3 loop is CASSQAEYEQYF. The DNA for the CDR3 is TGTGCCAGCAGCCAAGCAGAATACGAGCAGTACTTC.

The genes are TRBV5-1 and TRBJ2-3; 12 bases match TRBD2. V lost 4 bases to trimming and J lost 5 bases; unmatched junction nucleotides: 8. This CDR3 has 16 residues. Germline lookup yields CDR1 SGHRS and CDR2 YFSETQ. The CDR3 DNA reads as TGCGCCAGCAGCGGCCCTAGCGGGGGGGCCGGAGATACGCAGTATTTT. Amino acid sequence: CASSGPSGGAGDTQYF.

The sample holds many counts of this clonotype. The chain is built from TRBV9 and TRBJ1-1; D unresolved. The V gene's germline CDR1 is SGDLS and CDR2 YYNGEE. The ends were cut back, 0 bases at V and 4 bases at J, with 13 bases in the middle. This CDR3 spans 15 amino acids. The CDR3 bases are TGTGCCAGCAGCGTAGATCCCGGGGTGACCACTGAAGCTTTCTTT. Residues: CASSVDPGVTTEAFF.

The chain employs TRBV28 and TRBJ2-4; 9 bases agree with TRBD1. V was pared by 2 bases and J by 2 bases, with 1 base of the junction left unmatched. The CDR3 runs to 15 residues. Germline V gene lookup returns CDR1 MDHEN and CDR2 SYDVKM. The CDR3 loop is CASSLGTGPKNIQYF. The CDR3 nucleotides read TGTGCCAGCAGTTTAGGGACAGGGCCCAAAAACATTCAGTACTTC.

The chain has TRBV11-1 and TRBJ2-2; possible D gene TRBD2, 6 bases. The CDR3 contains 14 residues. Trimming took 5 bases from V and 4 from J, leaving 11 bases between them. The germline CDR1 and CDR2 sequences are SGHAT and FQDESV (reference sequence). The DNA for the CDR3 is TGTGCCAGCAGCACCGCGGGGACCACCGGGGAGCTGTTTTTT. It translates to CASSTAGTTGELFF.